These 14 T cell receptor beta chains originate from one sample sequenced in a study of identical twins. TCRdb re-called the 5' RACE reads with MiXCR, one entry per CDR3 protein. Of around 230,000 distinct CDR3 sequences in the sample, 5.5% to 7.5% were seen once. The sample was also reused in another study, on T cells expressing NK-cell markers.

The specimen was CD8+ T cells sorted from blood. The receptors stem from a woman aged 18-30 years in good health.

This clonotype was seen a few times. The chain employs TRBV27 and TRBJ2-1; D remains ambiguous. This CDR3 is built from 15 residues. CDR1 and CDR2 (germline): MNHEY, SMNVEV (reference sequence). Trimming left V 6 bases short and J 0 bases short, with 12 bases between. CDR3 loop: CASRAALVSYNEQFF. The CDR3 DNA is TGTGCCAGCAGGGCAGCTTTAGTCTCCTACAATGAGCAGTTCTTC.

This clonotype was detected many times. The rearrangement uses TRBV2 and TRBJ2-1; D perhaps matches TRBD2 (6 bases). The germline gives CDR1 SNHLY, CDR2 FYNNEI. V was trimmed by 0 bases and J by 4 bases, leaving 10 bases between them. The CDR3 has 15 residues. CDR3 amino acids: CASSEAGTFYNEQFF. The CDR3 DNA reads TGTGCCAGCAGTGAAGCGGGGACTTTTTACAATGAGCAGTTCTTC.

This clonotype was observed many times. CDR3 loop: CASSQAESGVLSYNEQFF. CDR3 bases: TGCGCCAGCAGCCAAGCGGAGAGCGGGGTTCTCTCCTACAATGAGCAGTTCTTC. The gene calls are TRBV4-3 and TRBJ2-1; 7 positions match TRBD2. The CDR3 runs to 18 residues. The trim removed 1 base at V and 0 bases at J, leaving 9 bases unmatched. Germline loops: CDR1 LGHNA, CDR2 YSLEER.

The V gene is TRBV12-3 or TRBV12-4, the J gene TRBJ2-1, with TRBD2 matching over 11 bases. The V gene end was trimmed by 8 bases and the J gene end by 8 bases; junction bases not matched to a gene: 14. This CDR3 region has 16 residues. In DNA form, the CDR3 reads TGTGCCAGCCCTAGGGTAGCGGGGGGGTACATCGATGAGCAGTTCTTC. This translates into CASPRVAGGYIDEQFF.

This clonotype came up a few times. V gene TRBV20-1 combines with J gene TRBJ2-7; TRBD1 agrees at 12 bases. J lost 7 bases, V lost 2 bases, and 9 bases had no gene match. Per germline, CDR1 DFQATT and CDR2 SNEGSKA (reference sequence). There are 15 residues in the CDR3. CDR3 sequence (DNA): TGCAGTGCTAGATTCCGGGACAGGGGGCTGGGGGAGCAGTACTTC. This encodes CSARFRDRGLGEQYF.

There are many counts of this clonotype. The V call is TRBV7-9, the J call TRBJ2-1; 7 bases line up with TRBD2. The V segment lost 4 bases and the J segment 10 bases; nucleotides outside the gene matches: 4. The germline CDR1 and CDR2 sequences are SEHNR and FQNEAQ (reference sequence). The CDR3 loop spans 12 amino acids. CDR3 protein: CASSYTSEEQFF. In nucleotides, the CDR3 is TGTGCCAGCAGCTACACTAGCGAGGAGCAGTTCTTC.

This clonotype has a handful of counts. The chain has TRBV9 and TRBJ2-2, with D maybe TRBD2 (6 bases). There are 15 residues in the CDR3. Trimming pared 5 bases from V and 6 bases from J, leaving 17 bases between. Per germline, CDR1 SGDLS and CDR2 YYNGEE. The CDR3 is CASSGGGGTAGELFF. The DNA for the CDR3 is TGTGCCAGCAGTGGGGGAGGCGGGACGGCCGGGGAGCTGTTTTTT.

This clonotype was seen ten or more times. J is TRBJ2-1 and V is TRBV7-9, with D possibly matching TRBD1 (6 bases). The CDR3 has 14 residues. Germline CDR1 is SEHNR and CDR2 is FQNEAQ (reference sequence). V lost 4 bases and J lost 7, with 14 bases in between. The CDR3 loop reads CASSSERTANEQFF. CDR3 nucleotides: TGTGCCAGCAGCTCCGAAAGGACAGCAAATGAGCAGTTCTTC.

This clonotype has at least ten counts. This rearrangement joins TRBV5-1 to TRBJ2-7; tentatively, D is TRBD1 or TRBD2 (5 bases each). CDR3 length: 14 residues. Trimming took off 4 bases at V and 3 bases at J, with 14 bases between the two ends. Germline loops: CDR1 SGHRS, CDR2 YFSETQ. The CDR3, as DNA: TGCGCCAGCAGCCTCCGGGACGGGTTCTACGAGCAGTACTTC. Protein product: CASSLRDGFYEQYF.

Only a few counts were recorded for this clonotype. The genes are TRBV12-3 or TRBV12-4 and TRBJ2-7; D might be TRBD2 (6 bases). With 6 bases removed from V and 3 bases from J, the gap between germline ends came to 15 bases. The CDR3 runs 14 residues. The CDR3, as DNA: TGTGCCAGCAGCCACCGGGGGTTCCGCTACGAGCAGTACTTC. It codes for CASSHRGFRYEQYF.

The chain employs TRBV12-5 and TRBJ2-6; D remains unclear. In germline, CDR1 is LGHNT, CDR2 FRNRAP. The CDR3 is made up of 15 amino acids. With 7 bases removed from V and 1 base from J, the gap between germline ends came to 11 bases. CDR3 DNA sequence: TGTGCTAGTGTCGGTAGCCTATCTGGGGCCAACGTCCTGACTTTC. This codes for CASVGSLSGANVLTF.

This clonotype showed up just once. The V call is TRBV5-5, the J call TRBJ2-7, with TRBD2 as a possible D gene (6 bases). The length of the CDR3 is 12 residues. Germline V gene sequence: CDR1 SGHKS, CDR2 YYEKEE (reference sequence). Trimming stripped 7 bases from V and 2 bases from J, with 10 bases between. The CDR3 sequence is CASGRGTYEQYF. In nucleotides, the CDR3 is TGTGCCAGCGGCCGGGGGACCTACGAGCAGTACTTC.

This clonotype has only a few counts. The V call is TRBV29-1, the J call TRBJ2-5, with D perhaps matching TRBD1 (6 bases). Germline CDR1 SQVTM, CDR2 ANQGSEA. This CDR3 contains 12 residues. V was pared by 8 bases and J by 0 bases, with 10 bases between. The CDR3 region is CSSEGDQETQYF. CDR3 in DNA: TGCAGCTCCGAGGGGGACCAAGAGACCCAGTACTTC. Based on the CDR3 plus reference TRBV29-1 and TRBJ2-5, the full variable domain is SAVISQKPSRDICQRGTSLTIQCQVDSQVTMMFWYRQQPGQSLTLIATANQGSEATYESGFVIDKFPISRPNLTFSTLTVSNMSPEDSSIYLCSSEGDQETQYFGPGTRLLVL.

This clonotype was seen only a few times. CDR3 sequence reads: CASSPSGGQETQYF. The CDR3 nucleotides are TGTGCCAGCAGTCCTAGCGGGGGCCAAGAGACCCAGTACTTC. The chain carries TRBV9 and TRBJ2-5; 10 positions match TRBD2. With V trimmed by 5 bases and J by 1 base, 2 bases remained unmatched. CDR3 length: 14 amino acids. Germline V CDR1 and CDR2: SGDLS, YYNGEE.